Listed below are T cell receptor beta chains from one sample, sequenced in a study of vaccination and CD4 T cells after COVID-19. Their cognate antigens are unknown. TCRdb analysed the PCR reads with MiXCR anew, one entry per CDR3 protein. The sample contains some 11,000 distinct CDR3 sequences, approximately 43% of which appear only once. Material: CD4+ T cells from blood, cultured in vitro. Receptors were obtained from a human donor who had recovered from COVID-19. The CDR3 runs from the conserved cysteine through the conserved F or W. D genes are given only for firm matches. The listing skips clone size in some rows; elsewhere it reads once, few, many or a size class.

>11|.|.|TRBJ2-7|TRBV7-9
CASSLGVEQYF
TGTGCCAGCAGCTTAGGGGTCGAGCAGTACTTC
>15|.|few|TRBJ2-2|TRBV7-3
CASSFSSGNTGELFF
TGTGCCAGCAGCTTTAGTAGCGGGAACACCGGGGAGCTGTTTTTT
>15|.|.|TRBJ2-1|TRBV2
CASSEGLLPSNEQFF
TGTGCCAGCAGTGAGGGACTTCTCCCCTCCAATGAGCAGTTCTTC
>12|.|.|TRBJ2-3|TRBV27
CTSSLITDTQYF
TGTACCAGCAGTTTAATTACAGATACGCAGTATTTT
>14|.|.|TRBJ2-5|TRBV7-2
CASSPRFSGKTQYF
TGTGCCAGCAGCCCCCGTTTTTCGGGGAAGACCCAGTACTTC
>14|TRBD1|.|TRBJ2-7|TRBV20-1
CSAVGQGVSYEQYF
TGCAGTGCCGTTGGACAGGGGGTGTCCTACGAGCAGTACTTC
>16|.|once|TRBJ2-3|TRBV9
CASSVEAGLPPDTQYF
TGTGCCAGCAGCGTAGAGGCCGGACTGCCCCCAGATACGCAGTATTTT
>15|TRBD2|few|TRBJ2-3|TRBV20-1
CSARATSASTDTQYF
TGCAGTGCTAGGGCAACTAGCGCAAGCACAGATACGCAGTATTTT
>15|.|few|TRBJ2-5|TRBV7-6
CASSLAVRGGETQYF
TGTGCCAGCAGCTTAGCTGTAAGGGGCGGAGAGACCCAGTACTTC
>14|TRBD2|.|TRBJ2-7|TRBV7-9
CASSPLGGTEEQYF
TGTGCCAGCAGCCCCCTGGGGGGGACTGAAGAGCAGTACTTC
>14|.|few|TRBJ1-2|TRBV12-3/TRBV12-4
CASSLWGAPGAYTF
TGTGCCAGCAGTTTGTGGGGCGCCCCTGGGGCCTACACCTTC
>13|TRBD1|large|TRBJ1-5|TRBV30
CAWDREGNQPQHF
TGTGCCTGGGACAGGGAGGGCAATCAGCCCCAGCATTTT
>14|.|.|TRBJ2-1|TRBV2
CASSRTWVENEQFF
TGTGCCAGCAGTAGGACATGGGTAGAAAATGAGCAGTTCTTC
>15|TRBD1|.|TRBJ1-5|TRBV12-3/TRBV12-4
CASSKMGQGNQPQHF
TGTGCCAGCAGTAAGATGGGACAGGGCAATCAGCCCCAGCATTTT
>16|TRBD2|few|TRBJ2-3|TRBV7-9
CASSFPGLGSTDTQYF
TGTGCCAGCAGCTTTCCGGGACTAGGATCCACAGATACGCAGTATTTT
>15|.|few|TRBJ1-4|TRBV20-1
CSARVVRDFNEKLFF
TGCAGTGCTAGAGTGGTCAGGGACTTTAATGAAAAACTGTTTTTT
>17|TRBD1|.|TRBJ1-2|TRBV7-9
CASSFGKPGQGANGYTF
TGTGCCAGCAGCTTTGGAAAACCGGGACAGGGGGCCAATGGCTACACCTTC
>16|.|.|TRBJ1-6|TRBV28
CASSLIRPTYNSPLHF
TGTGCCAGCAGTTTAATCAGACCCACTTATAATTCACCCCTCCACTTT
>14|.|.|TRBJ2-3|TRBV19
CASSQPSAADTQYF
TGTGCCAGTAGTCAGCCCTCCGCCGCAGATACGCAGTATTTT
>15|TRBD2|large|TRBJ2-7|TRBV30
CAWRQAGGSSYEQYF
TGTGCCTGGAGGCAAGCGGGAGGGAGCTCCTACGAGCAGTACTTC
>15|.|.|TRBJ2-5|TRBV11-2
CASSLDNGNQETQYF
TGTGCCAGCAGCTTAGATAACGGTAACCAAGAGACCCAGTACTTC
>17|.|few|TRBJ2-3|TRBV7-9
CASSPRGSAVSTDTQYF
TGTGCCAGCAGCCCACGCGGATCAGCGGTTAGCACAGATACGCAGTATTTT